This record looks at one T cell receptor beta chain sequence and its context. This entry belongs to a study of T cell changes during pregnancy in multiple sclerosis. The method was immunoSEQ multiplex PCR; TCRdb's version includes in-frame clones alone and lacks a portion of them. The repertoire has about 41,000 clones, more than 90% of them found once; the top ten carry around 7%. The source was CD8+ T cells from peripheral blood mononuclear cells, collected in the third trimester of pregnancy. The receptor was isolated from a female donor with multiple sclerosis, enrolled in a pregnancy study.

The chain's CDR3 is CASSEWPSLSYEQYF. DNA for the CDR3: TGTGCCAGCAGTGAATGGCCATCTCTCTCCTACGAGCAGTACTTC. This sequence joins TRBV2 and TRBJ2-7; D gene unclear. The CDR3 runs 15 residues. Trimming removed 2 bases at V and 0 bases at J, with 11 bases between. Germline V gene data show CDR1 as SNHLY and CDR2 as FYNNEI.